The sequence of this T cell receptor beta chain was determined in a study of T-cell reconstitution after alpha-beta-depleted transplantation in children (dated by TCRdb to between 2015 and 2016). About the full investigation: T-cell immune reconstitution after TCRalphabeta/CD19-depleted allogeneic hematopoietic cell transplantation in children was quantitatively tracked in the study by means of TCR repertoire profiling.

The V and J ends are trimmed by 6 bases and 6 bases, leaving 12 bases between them. The CDR3 covers 12 residues, taking in both the cysteine and the phenylalanine. Just CDR3 DNA is preserved here, 36 bases in frame from base 1. Library preparation used PCR. The sequencer was an Illumina HiSeq 2500. To normalize quantification of the TCRbeta repertoire, the TCR libraries were built with molecular barcoding that relied on unique molecular identifiers. TCRdb reprocessed the public reads (quality trimming at Q25 with fastp, clone calling with MiXCR) and kept in-frame beta chains. Each entry merges the rows of one CDR3 protein and shows their most common DNA and genes. Present in this sample are 780,000 or so distinct CDR3 sequences, roughly 16% of which were seen just once. The ten largest clones take up around 5.3% of the sample. Note on this clonotype: The clone's antigen remains unknown. Base qualities are missing; no much larger clone stands one base away.

This specimen's treatment or condition label, interpreted: allogeneic hematopoietic cell transplantation with graft depleted of TCRalphabeta T cells and CD19 B cells. The children who served as transplant recipients had been given grafts of TCRalphabeta/CD19-depleted allogeneic hematopoietic cells. Summary of the overall study and its limitations: In some patients, high TCRbeta diversity at day 60 was attributed to recipient T cells and intrathymic progenitors that had survived conditioning. The apparently early alphabetaT-cell count recovery about two months after transplant was reportedly dependent on only several hundred rapidly expanded clones derived from non-depleted graft cells. Over the following months the frequencies of hyperexpanded clones went down, and after one year T-cell counts and TCRbeta diversity were mostly credited to newly produced T cells.

Sequencing was performed on PBMCs, mostly from graft donor cells, taken 360 days after TCRalphabeta/CD19-depleted stem cell transplant. The TCR originated in a male patient younger than 18 who had a stem cell transplant for acute lymphoblastic leukemia, so the T cells may come from the graft donor. Recombination joined TRBV12-3 or TRBV12-4 with TRBJ2-7, with the D call perhaps TRBD1 or TRBD2, as 6 bases match in each case. The CDR3 reads as follows: CASRGGGPEQYF. The nucleotides read TGTGCCAGCAGGGGTGGGGGGCCCGAGCAGTACTTC.